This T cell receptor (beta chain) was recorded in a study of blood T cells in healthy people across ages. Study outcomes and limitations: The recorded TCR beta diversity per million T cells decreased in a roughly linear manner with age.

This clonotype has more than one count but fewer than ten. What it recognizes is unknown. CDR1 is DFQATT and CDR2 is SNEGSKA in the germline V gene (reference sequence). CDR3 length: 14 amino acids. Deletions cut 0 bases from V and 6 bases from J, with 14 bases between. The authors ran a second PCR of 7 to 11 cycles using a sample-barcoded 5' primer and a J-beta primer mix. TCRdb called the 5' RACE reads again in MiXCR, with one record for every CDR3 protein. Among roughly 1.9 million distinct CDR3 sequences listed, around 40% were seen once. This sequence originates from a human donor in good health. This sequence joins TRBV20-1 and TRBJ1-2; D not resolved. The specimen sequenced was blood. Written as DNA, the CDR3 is TGCAGTGCTAGAGACAGGCGGGCCCTAAATGGCTACACCTTC. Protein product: CSARDRRALNGYTF.